This T cell receptor (beta chain) was recorded in a study of OX40 agonist ivuxolimab in advanced cancers. V was clipped by 3 bases and J by 2 bases, with 7 bases between them. CDR1 SGHTA and CDR2 FQGNSA come from the germline V gene. The CDR3 spans 13 residues. The method was immunoSEQ multiplex PCR; TCRdb's version includes in-frame clones alone and lacks a portion of them. This table holds approximately 96,000 clones, about 92% found once. This clonotype originated in an adult with an advanced solid tumor such as melanoma, head and neck, liver or kidney cancer. V and J are TRBV7-2 and TRBJ1-1; D unresolved. The sequences come from CD4+ or CD8+ T cells sorted from blood, collected in a trial of the OX40 agonist ivuxolimab. The CDR3 reads CASSFPVNTEAFF. The CDR3 nucleotides read TGTGCCAGCAGCTTCCCAGTTAACACTGAAGCTTTCTTT.